Below are 31 T cell receptor beta chains sequenced from a single sample in a study of T and B cells in COVID-19 patients. TRB was amplified from approximately 250-480 ng of blood genomic DNA. TRB rearrangements were amplified by multiplex PCR with BIOMED2 TRB-A/B primers. TCRdb analysed the multiplex PCR reads with MiXCR anew, one entry per CDR3 protein. Of roughly 5,400 distinct CDR3 sequences listed, 25% to 35% are singletons. Specimen: blood. The receptors were sampled from a human donor with active COVID-19.

Note on this clonotype: No conserved phenylalanine or tryptophan ends this CDR3, so it is likely a read error. This chain links TRBV4-2 with TRBJ2-7, with D possibly matching TRBD1 (5 bases). CDR1 is LGHNA, CDR2 YNFKEQ, per germline. The CDR3 spans 14 residues. V shed 5 bases and J shed 5 bases, with 16 bases lying between them. The CDR3 here is CASSTQTALDEQYI. CDR3 bases: TGTGCCAGCAGCACCCAGACAGCTCTCGACGAGCAGTACATC.

V usage is TRBV28 and J usage is TRBJ2-1; D is ambiguous. Germline CDR1 reads MDHEN; CDR2 reads SYDVKM. V dropped 0 bases and J dropped 5 bases, with 2 bases sitting between them. The CDR3 spans 12 residues. CDR3 loop: CASSLWNNEQFF. In DNA form, the CDR3 reads TGTGCCAGCAGTTTATGGAACAATGAGCAGTTCTTC.

With respect to this clonotype: Because it lacks the conserved phenylalanine or tryptophan at the end, this CDR3 is likely a read error. It is unclear where the CDR3 begins or ends on the DNA, so no DNA is shown, and the CDR3 is as TCRdb lists it. This CDR3 is CAGAENNEQGG. The chain couples TRBV30 to TRBJ2-1. The CDR3 numbers 11 amino acids, ends counted. Germline lookup yields CDR1 GTSNPN and CDR2 SVGIG (reference sequence).

This clonotype has ten or more counts. No DNA is shown, since the ends of the CDR3 on it are uncertain; the CDR3 is the one TCRdb lists. The V gene is TRBV7-5, the J gene TRBJ1-5; the D call of TRBD1 is as the table states it, not checked on the DNA. TRBV7-5 is a pseudogene segment. The CDR3 spans 16 residues, counting both ends. This CDR3 reads CISVPERGQGCLPQHF.

This chain joins TRBV27 and TRBJ2-7, with 10 positions matching TRBD2. CDR1 and CDR2 (germline): MNHEY, SMNVEV (reference sequence). The CDR3 runs 12 residues. The trim removed 6 bases at V and 9 bases at J, leaving 5 bases unmatched. CDR3 DNA sequence: TGTGCCAGCAGCACCGGACTAGCGGTGCAGTACTTC. Translated, it gives CASSTGLAVQYF.

This clonotype was counted a few times. CDR3 DNA: TGTGCCAGCAGCGCCAGGGGACAGAACTCTGGAAACACCATATATTTT. This gives the protein CASSARGQNSGNTIYF. This chain uses TRBV7-6 with TRBJ1-3; 7 nucleotides align to TRBD1. The germline V gene encodes CDR1 SGHVS and CDR2 FNYEAQ. Unmatched junction bases numbered 7, after V lost 5 bases and J lost 0 bases. The CDR3 is made up of 16 amino acids.

DNA of the CDR3: TGTGCCAGCAGCCCCAAGACAGGAAGAAACACTGAAGCTTTCTTT. As protein: CASSPKTGRNTEAFF. This chain joins TRBV7-2 and TRBJ1-1, with D perhaps matching TRBD1 (6 bases). The V gene lost 5 bases and the J gene lost 2 bases, with 15 bases spanning the gap. Germline values: CDR1 SGHTA, CDR2 FQGNSA. The CDR3 has 15 residues.

This clonotype is labeled as medium-sized. The CDR3 nucleotides are TGTGCCTGGACCCGGGGACAGGGGCGAGAAAAACTGTTTTTT. This translates into CAWTRGQGREKLFF. The chain employs TRBV30 and TRBJ1-4; 10 nucleotides match TRBD1. With 4 bases clipped from V and 8 bases from J, the junction kept 7 bases outside the gene matches. The CDR3 is 14 residues long. Germline V gene lookup returns CDR1 GTSNPN and CDR2 SVGIG (reference sequence).

As for this clonotype: The junction shows a germline mismatch at one end, possibly a read error. This CDR3 reads CASSKLAGALNEQFF. CDR3 sequence (DNA): TGCGCCAGCAGCAAACTAGCGGGAGCCCTCAATGAGCAGTTCTTC. The chain has TRBV11-3 and TRBJ2-1; 11 nucleotides match TRBD2. CDR3 length equals 15 residues. Per the germline V gene, CDR1 is SGHNT and CDR2 is YENEEA.

The table lists this clonotype with a few counts. The chain recombines TRBV7-9 with TRBJ2-7, with unresolved D. Deletions cut 1 base from V and 1 base from J, with 2 bases between. The germline CDR1 and CDR2 sequences are SEHNR and FQNEAQ (reference sequence). The CDR3 is 12 residues long. The CDR3 spells CASSLGSYEQYF. CDR3 in DNA: TGTGCCAGCAGCTTAGGGTCCTACGAGCAGTACTTC.

V usage is TRBV20-1 and J usage is TRBJ2-1; TRBD2 is a possible D gene (6 bases). The germline V gene has CDR1 DFQATT and CDR2 SNEGSKA (reference sequence). The CDR3 is 14 residues long. The V end was cut by 0 bases, the J end by 7 bases, with 13 bases between. The CDR3 spells CSARDSGGRNEQFF. In DNA, the CDR3 is TGCAGTGCTAGAGATTCAGGAGGGAGGAATGAGCAGTTCTTC.

By its share, this clonotype is medium-sized (0.01 to 0.1%). The chain has TRBV7-9 and TRBJ2-1, with 10 bases that match TRBD1. The J segment lost 2 bases and the V segment lost 6 bases, leaving 10 bases of the junction unmatched. CDR3 length: 17 residues. CDR1 and CDR2 from the germline V gene are SEHNR and FQNEAQ (reference sequence). The CDR3 nucleotides read TGTGCCAGCAGGGTTTCCTTCGGGACAGGGGCCTACAATGAGCAGTTCTTC. Protein sequence: CASRVSFGTGAYNEQFF.

This clonotype was recorded at least ten times. This sequence joins TRBV27 and TRBJ1-5, with 8 bases aligning to TRBD1. The CDR3 covers 16 residues. Germline CDR1 reads MNHEY; CDR2 reads SMNVEV (reference sequence). V lost 6 bases to trimming and J lost 4 bases; unmatched junction nucleotides: 11. The CDR3 region is CASRLTGGLWNQPQHF. DNA for the CDR3: TGTGCCAGCAGACTAACAGGGGGATTGTGGAATCAGCCCCAGCATTTT.

This chain links TRBV25-1 with TRBJ2-2, with D tentatively TRBD1 (6 bases). Germline assignment: CDR1 MGHDK and CDR2 SYGVNS. The CDR3 consists of 13 residues. Trimming cost V 5 bases and J 5 bases, with 9 bases left between them. CDR3 protein: CASSNTGTGELFF. As DNA, the CDR3 is TGTGCCAGCAGTAATACAGGGACCGGGGAGCTGTTTTTT.

This clonotype is labeled as medium-sized. This chain connects TRBV5-6 to TRBJ1-5; possibly TRBD1 for D (6 bases). The ends were cut back, 0 bases at V and 3 bases at J, with 10 bases in the middle. The CDR3 length is 15 residues. In germline, CDR1 is SGHDT, CDR2 YYEEEE. The DNA of the CDR3 is TGTGCCAGCAGCTTGGGGAGGGGGGACAATCAGCCCCAGCATTTT. This gives the protein CASSLGRGDNQPQHF. The full variable domain, with the rest looked up from reference TRBV5-6 and TRBJ1-5, is DAGVTQSPTHLIKTRGQQVTLRCSPKSGHDTVSWYQQALGQGPQFIFQYYEEEERQRGNFPDRFSGHQFPNYSSELNVNALLLGDSALYLCASSLGRGDNQPQHFGDGTRLSIL.

This clonotype was seen a handful of times. The chain employs TRBV5-1 and TRBJ2-7; weak D call: TRBD2 (5 bases). The V end was cut by 0 bases, the J end by 1 base, with 8 bases between. Germline V lookup: CDR1 SGHRS, CDR2 YFSETQ. This CDR3 has 14 residues. The CDR3 reads CASSLGLASYEQYF. DNA for the CDR3: TGCGCCAGCAGCTTGGGCCTAGCTTCCTACGAGCAGTACTTC.

This clonotype is termed medium-sized. The rearrangement uses TRBV5-4 and TRBJ2-7; 7 bases align to TRBD2. V dropped 4 bases and J dropped 2; count of bases not matched to a gene: 12. This CDR3 has 16 amino acids. CDR1 and CDR2 (germline): SGHNT, YYREEE (reference sequence). The CDR3 here is CASSAHGTREPYEQYF. For the CDR3, the DNA is TGTGCCAGCAGCGCGCACGGGACGCGGGAGCCCTACGAGCAGTACTTC.

The V call is TRBV12-3 or TRBV12-4, the J call TRBJ1-1; D ambiguous. Between the trimmed V and J ends, which lost 2 bases and 1 base, there was a span of 8 bases. The CDR3 contains 14 residues. In DNA, the CDR3 is TGTGCCAGCAGTTTATTGACGGAGAACACTGAAGCTTTCTTT. Amino acid sequence: CASSLLTENTEAFF.

This clonotype was seen repeatedly, ten times or more. The chain recombines TRBV18 with TRBJ1-1; D is uncertain. The length of the CDR3 is 16 residues. Trimming took off 4 bases at V and 4 bases at J, with 19 bases between the two ends. CDR1 and CDR2 from the germline V gene are KGHSH and LQKENI. CDR3 bases: TGTGCCAGCTCACTAGGACGCGGTGGGAGTGGCACTGAAGCTTTCTTT. Translating it yields CASSLGRGGSGTEAFF.

The V call is TRBV5-1, the J call TRBJ2-3; D remains ambiguous. The V gene lost 4 bases and the J gene lost 2 bases, with 17 bases spanning the gap. CDR1 and CDR2 (germline): SGHRS, YFSETQ. The CDR3 has 16 amino acids. The CDR3 here is CASSPWGSGATDTQYF. CDR3 DNA: TGCGCCAGCAGCCCCTGGGGTTCTGGAGCCACAGATACGCAGTATTTT. Full variable domain (outside the CDR3, taken from reference TRBV5-1 and TRBJ2-3): KAGVTQTPRYLIKTRGQQVTLSCSPISGHRSVSWYQQTPGQGLQFLFEYFSETQRNKGNFPGRFSGRQFSNSRSEMNVSTLELGDSALYLCASSPWGSGATDTQYFGPGTRLTVL.

This clonotype was picked up a small number of times. The chain carries TRBV7-6 and TRBJ1-2; the match to TRBD1 covers 8 bases. Losses at the gene ends were 4 bases for V and 8 bases for J; bases not matched to a gene: 12. Germline loops: CDR1 SGHVS, CDR2 FNYEAQ. The CDR3 has 15 residues. This chain's CDR3 is CASSSLSTGEEGYTF. CDR3 nucleotide sequence: TGTGCCAGCAGCTCTCTCTCGACAGGGGAGGAAGGCTACACCTTC.

In its sample, this clonotype is medium-sized. The chain couples TRBV7-2 to TRBJ2-1, with TRBD2 matching 13 bases. CDR3 length: 16 residues. V trimming: 6 bases; J trimming: 7 bases; junction bases outside the gene matches: 9. Germline lookup yields CDR1 SGHTA and CDR2 FQGNSA. DNA for the CDR3: TGTGCCAGCAGGGAAAGGACTAGCGGGAGCGGGAATGAGCAGTTCTTC. Its protein is CASRERTSGSGNEQFF.

This clonotype is labeled as hyperexpanded. V usage is TRBV6-5 and J usage is TRBJ1-1; unclear D gene. The CDR3 sequence is 14 residues long. V was cut by 0 bases and J by 5 bases, with 10 bases left in between. Germline V gives CDR1 MNHEY, CDR2 SVGAGI. The CDR3 nucleotides are TGTGCCAGCAGTTACTCCGACCGGAGGACTGAAGCTTTCTTT. Its protein product is CASSYSDRRTEAFF.

By share, this clonotype ranks as medium-sized. This rearrangement joins TRBV19 to TRBJ1-5; D remains ambiguous. V lost 4 bases and J lost 1, with 11 bases in between. The germline CDR1 and CDR2 sequences are LNHDA and SQIVND (reference sequence). CDR3 length: 15 amino acids. Here the CDR3 reads CASSTNYQSNQPQHF. The CDR3 region has the DNA TGTGCCAGTAGTACAAATTATCAAAGCAATCAGCCCCAGCATTTT. Variable domain in full (rest from reference TRBV19 and TRBJ1-5): DGGITQSPKYLFRKEGQNVTLSCEQNLNHDAMYWYRQDPGQGLRLIYYSQIVNDFQKGDIAEGYSVSREKKESFPLTVTSAQKNPTAFYLCASSTNYQSNQPQHFGDGTRLSIL.

This clonotype has only a few counts. A much larger clone differs from this one at a single base, so this may be a read error. This chain joins TRBV27 and TRBJ1-2; no clear D. Trimming removed 6 bases at V and 8 bases at J, with 13 bases between. CDR3 length equals 12 residues. The V gene's germline CDR1 is MNHEY and CDR2 SMNVEV (reference sequence). CDR3 amino acids: CASRKGARGYTF. In DNA form, the CDR3 reads TGTGCCAGCAGGAAGGGCGCGAGGGGCTACACCTTC.

The chain joins TRBV4-3 to TRBJ2-7; 8 positions agree with TRBD1. Germline values: CDR1 LGHNA, CDR2 YSLEER. The CDR3 is made up of 14 amino acids. With V trimmed by 6 bases and J by 4 bases, 8 bases remained unmatched. CDR3: CASSQLGQEYEQYF. CDR3 nucleotides: TGCGCCAGCAGTCAATTGGGACAGGAATACGAGCAGTACTTC.

By proportion, this clonotype is medium-sized. DNA for the CDR3: TGTGCCACCAGCACAGGGTACTCTGGAAACACCATATATTTT. Amino acid sequence: CATSTGYSGNTIYF. V and J are TRBV15 and TRBJ1-3; the D gene is possibly TRBD1 (5 bases). This CDR3 is built from 14 residues. CDR1 is LNHNV, CDR2 YYDKDF, per germline (reference sequence). The V end lost 4 bases, the J end lost 0 bases, and 7 bases lay between the germline ends. Together with reference TRBV15 and TRBJ1-3, the CDR3 gives the full variable domain: DAMVIQNPRYQVTQFGKPVTLSCSQTLNHNVMYWYQQKSSQAPKLLFHYYDKDFNNEADTPDNFQSRRPNTSFCFLDIRSPGLGDTAMYLCATSTGYSGNTIYFGEGSWLTVV.

In this sample, this clonotype turned up many times. This sequence joins TRBV6-2 or TRBV6-3 and TRBJ1-2, with D possibly matching TRBD1 (5 bases). In germline, CDR1 is MNHEY, CDR2 SVGEGT. V was cut by 2 bases and J by 6 bases, with 10 bases left in between. The CDR3 extends over 13 amino acids. The CDR3 sequence is CASSYRGENGYTF. The CDR3 DNA is TGTGCCAGCAGTTACCGAGGGGAGAATGGCTACACCTTC.

The CDR3 DNA reads as TGCAGTGGCTGGGACAGACAAGAGACCCAGTACTTC. Amino acids: CSGWDRQETQYF. The chain carries TRBV20-1 and TRBJ2-5, with 7 bases aligning to TRBD1. After removal of 7 bases from V and 2 bases from J, the junction contained 4 bases not matched to a gene. The CDR3 is 12 residues long. The germline gives CDR1 DFQATT, CDR2 SNEGSKA (reference sequence).

In this sample, this clonotype is large. This chain joins TRBV11-3 and TRBJ2-2; 7 bases are shared with TRBD1. This CDR3 has 15 amino acids. The germline V gene has CDR1 SGHNT and CDR2 YENEEA. V shed 1 base and J 7 bases; nucleotides not matched to a gene: 6. The CDR3 bases are TGTGCCAGCAGCTTAGGGACAGGAGACATCGGGGAGCTGTTTTTT. It translates to CASSLGTGDIGELFF.

By proportion, this clonotype is medium-sized. The chain joins TRBV15 to TRBJ2-7; D possibly corresponds to TRBD2 (6 bases). The CDR3 is 18 residues long. The V gene lost 3 bases and the J gene lost 3 bases, with 24 bases spanning the gap. Germline values: CDR1 LNHNV, CDR2 YYDKDF (reference sequence). The CDR3 region is CATSRVEWAELAGYEQYF. The CDR3 nucleotides read TGTGCCACCAGCAGGGTGGAATGGGCGGAACTAGCAGGCTACGAGCAGTACTTC.